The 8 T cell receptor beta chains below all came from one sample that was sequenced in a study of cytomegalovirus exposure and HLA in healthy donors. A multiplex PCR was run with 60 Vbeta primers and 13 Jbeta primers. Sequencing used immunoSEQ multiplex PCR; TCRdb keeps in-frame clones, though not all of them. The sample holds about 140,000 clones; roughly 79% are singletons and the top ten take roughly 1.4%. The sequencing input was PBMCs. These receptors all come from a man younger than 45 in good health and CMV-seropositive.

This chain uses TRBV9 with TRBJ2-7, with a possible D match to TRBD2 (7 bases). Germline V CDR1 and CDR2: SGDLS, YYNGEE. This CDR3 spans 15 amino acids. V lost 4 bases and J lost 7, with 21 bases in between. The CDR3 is CASSPPGAGAEEQYF. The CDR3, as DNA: TGTGCCAGCAGCCCTCCGGGGGCGGGAGCGGAAGAGCAGTACTTC.

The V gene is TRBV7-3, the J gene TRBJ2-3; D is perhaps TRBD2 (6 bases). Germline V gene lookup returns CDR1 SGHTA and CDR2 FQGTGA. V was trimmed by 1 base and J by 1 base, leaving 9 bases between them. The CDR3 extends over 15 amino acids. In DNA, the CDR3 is TGTGCCAGCAGCTTAAATCCTAGCGGCACAGATACGCAGTATTTT. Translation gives CASSLNPSGTDTQYF.

CDR3 sequence: CASSPGLAGGGRIDTQYF. As DNA, the CDR3 is TGTGCCAGCAGCCCAGGACTAGCGGGGGGGGGCCGGATAGATACGCAGTATTTT. This chain joins TRBV5-4 and TRBJ2-3; 15 nucleotides align to TRBD2. V was clipped by 4 bases and J by 5 bases; unmatched bases: 11. The CDR3 spans 18 residues. Germline V gives CDR1 SGHNT, CDR2 YYREEE (reference sequence).

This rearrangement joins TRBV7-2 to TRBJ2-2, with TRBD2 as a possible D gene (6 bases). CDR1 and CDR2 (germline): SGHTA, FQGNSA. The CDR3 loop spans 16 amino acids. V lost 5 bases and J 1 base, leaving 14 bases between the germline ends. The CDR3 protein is CASSPQGGGNTGELFF. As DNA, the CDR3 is TGTGCCAGCAGCCCTCAGGGAGGTGGGAACACCGGGGAGCTGTTTTTT.

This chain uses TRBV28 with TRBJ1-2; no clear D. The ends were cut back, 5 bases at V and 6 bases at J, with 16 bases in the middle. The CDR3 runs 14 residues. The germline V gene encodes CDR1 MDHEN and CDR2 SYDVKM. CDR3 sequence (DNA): TGTGCCAGCAGTACCGGGGTTGGCGGCCATGGCTACACCTTC. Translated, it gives CASSTGVGGHGYTF.

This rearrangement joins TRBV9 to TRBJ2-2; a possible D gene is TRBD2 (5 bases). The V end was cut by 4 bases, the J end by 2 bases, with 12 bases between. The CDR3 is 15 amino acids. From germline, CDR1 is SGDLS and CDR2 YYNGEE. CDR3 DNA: TGTGCCAGCAGCCCCCTAGGGAGAAACACCGGGGAGCTGTTTTTT. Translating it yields CASSPLGRNTGELFF.

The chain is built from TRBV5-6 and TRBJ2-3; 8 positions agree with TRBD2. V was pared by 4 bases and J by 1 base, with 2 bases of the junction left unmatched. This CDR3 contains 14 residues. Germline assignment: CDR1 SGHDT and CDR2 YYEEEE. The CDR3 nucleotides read TGTGCCAGCAGCCGGGGGGGCGGCACAGATACGCAGTATTTT. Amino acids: CASSRGGGTDTQYF.

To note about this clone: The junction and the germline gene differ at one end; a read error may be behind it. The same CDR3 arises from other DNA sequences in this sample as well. CDR3 residues: CASSQEEGPNQPQHF. The DNA of the CDR3 is TGCGCCAGCAGCCAAGAGGAGGGACCCAATCAGCCCCAACATTTT. The V gene is TRBV4-1, the J gene TRBJ1-5, with a possible D match to TRBD1 (5 bases). The CDR3 has 15 amino acids. CDR1 and CDR2 from the germline V gene are MGHRA and YSYEKL.